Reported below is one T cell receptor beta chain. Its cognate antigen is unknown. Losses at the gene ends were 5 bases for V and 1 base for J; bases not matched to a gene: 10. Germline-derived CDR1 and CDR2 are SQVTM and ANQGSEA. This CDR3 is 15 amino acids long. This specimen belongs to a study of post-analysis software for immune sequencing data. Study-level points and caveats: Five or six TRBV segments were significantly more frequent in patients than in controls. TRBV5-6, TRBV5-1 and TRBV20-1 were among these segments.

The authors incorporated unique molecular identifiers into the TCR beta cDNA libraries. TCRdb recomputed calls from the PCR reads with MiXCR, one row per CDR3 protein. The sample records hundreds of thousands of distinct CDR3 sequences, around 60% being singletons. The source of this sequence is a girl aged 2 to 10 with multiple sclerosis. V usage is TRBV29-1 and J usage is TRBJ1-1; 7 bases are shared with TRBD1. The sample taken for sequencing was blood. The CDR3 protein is CSVRAGTVSNTEAFF. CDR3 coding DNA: TGCAGCGTTCGAGCCGGGACAGTGTCGAACACTGAAGCTTTCTTT.